In its sample, the clone carrying this T cell receptor (beta chain) was seen many times. The sample comes from a study of early T cells in non-severe SARS-CoV-2 infection. Across the whole study: Unsorted whole blood bulk RNA was sequenced, with unpaired chains.

The CDR3 consists of 14 residues. The V gene's germline CDR1 is MDHEN and CDR2 SYDVKM. Trimming cost V 3 bases and J 9 bases, with 12 bases left between them. Attachment of unique molecular identifiers to individual cDNA molecules was performed. TCRdb processed the 5' RACE reads anew with MiXCR; each CDR3 protein has one entry. The sample comprises 50,000 to 60,000 distinct CDR3 sequences, around 10% of which are singletons, and roughly an eighth rests with the top ten. Sequenced material: whole blood. This clonotype was obtained from an adult who was a healthcare worker with PCR-confirmed SARS-CoV-2 infection or an uninfected control (not recorded which). This chain links TRBV28 with TRBJ1-6; D is unresolved. CDR3: CASSFPRDLSPLHF. The CDR3 DNA sequence: TGTGCCAGCAGTTTCCCGAGGGATCTTTCACCCCTCCACTTT. Full variable domain (remainder filled in from reference TRBV28 and TRBJ1-6): DVKVTQSSRYLVKRTGEKVFLECVQDMDHENMFWYRQDPGLGLRLIYFSYDVKMKEKGDIPEGYSVSREKKERFSLILESASTNQTSMYLCASSFPRDLSPLHFGNGTRLTVT.